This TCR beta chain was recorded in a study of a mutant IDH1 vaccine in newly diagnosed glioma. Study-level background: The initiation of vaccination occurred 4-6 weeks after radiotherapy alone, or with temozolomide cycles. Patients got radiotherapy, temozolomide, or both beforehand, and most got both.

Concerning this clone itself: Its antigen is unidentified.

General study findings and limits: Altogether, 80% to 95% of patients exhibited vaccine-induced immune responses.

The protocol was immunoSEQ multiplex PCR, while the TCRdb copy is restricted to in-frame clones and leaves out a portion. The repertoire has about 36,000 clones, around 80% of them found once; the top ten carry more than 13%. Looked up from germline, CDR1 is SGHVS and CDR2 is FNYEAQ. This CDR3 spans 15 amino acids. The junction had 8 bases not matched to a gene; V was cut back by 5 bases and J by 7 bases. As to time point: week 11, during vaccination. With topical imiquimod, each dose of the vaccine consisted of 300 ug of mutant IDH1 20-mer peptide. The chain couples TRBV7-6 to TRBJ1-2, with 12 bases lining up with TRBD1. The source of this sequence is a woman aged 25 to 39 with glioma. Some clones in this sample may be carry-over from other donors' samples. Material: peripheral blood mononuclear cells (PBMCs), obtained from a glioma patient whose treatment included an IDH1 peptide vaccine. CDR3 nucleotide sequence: TGTGCCAGCAGCGCCGGGACAGGGGGCGCCGGTGGCTACACCTTC. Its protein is CASSAGTGGAGGYTF.